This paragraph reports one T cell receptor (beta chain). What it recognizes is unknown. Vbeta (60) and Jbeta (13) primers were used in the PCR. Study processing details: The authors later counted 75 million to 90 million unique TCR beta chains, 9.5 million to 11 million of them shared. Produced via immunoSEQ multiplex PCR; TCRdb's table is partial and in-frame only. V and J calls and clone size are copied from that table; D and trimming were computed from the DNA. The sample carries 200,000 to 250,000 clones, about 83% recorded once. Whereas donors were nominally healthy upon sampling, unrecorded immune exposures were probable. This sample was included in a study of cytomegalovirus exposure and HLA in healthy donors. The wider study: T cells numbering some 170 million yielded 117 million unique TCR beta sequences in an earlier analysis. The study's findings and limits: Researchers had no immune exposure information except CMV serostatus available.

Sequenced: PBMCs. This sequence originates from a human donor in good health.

CDR3 sequence (DNA): TGTGCCAGCAGTGAAGGGGCTTACGACAGCGGGGGATACGAGGGGTACTTC. Its protein is CASSEGAYDSGGYEGYF. This rearrangement joins TRBV6-1 to TRBJ2-7, with 8 positions matching TRBD2. CDR3 size: 17 residues. Losses at the gene ends were 1 base for V and 12 bases for J; bases not matched to a gene: 20. Germline V gene sequence: CDR1 MNHNS, CDR2 SASEGT.